This entry is about one TCR beta chain. Its target is not known. This entry belongs to a study of T cell repertoires in cytomegalovirus infection. The germline V and J ends were trimmed by 8 bases and 0 bases, with 6 bases remaining between them. The CDR3 totals 12 residues. MiXCR was run by TCRdb on the reads, yielding one entry per CDR3 protein. The table includes tens of thousands of distinct CDR3 sequences, roughly 20% detected once. Study-wide results and limits: CMV-specific TCR beta clonotypes restricted by HLA-C dominated the ex vivo response.

This TCR was sampled from a human donor in good health (CMV status not recorded). Some clones in this sample may be carry-over from other donors' samples. This chain connects TRBV12-3 or TRBV12-4 to TRBJ2-3; D remains unclear. Here the sequenced sample was CD8+ T cells from cultured PBMCs, taken from culture after CMV antigen stimulation. The CDR3 sequence: CASDDSTDTQYF. As DNA, the CDR3 is TGTGCCAGCGACGACAGCACAGATACGCAGTATTTT.